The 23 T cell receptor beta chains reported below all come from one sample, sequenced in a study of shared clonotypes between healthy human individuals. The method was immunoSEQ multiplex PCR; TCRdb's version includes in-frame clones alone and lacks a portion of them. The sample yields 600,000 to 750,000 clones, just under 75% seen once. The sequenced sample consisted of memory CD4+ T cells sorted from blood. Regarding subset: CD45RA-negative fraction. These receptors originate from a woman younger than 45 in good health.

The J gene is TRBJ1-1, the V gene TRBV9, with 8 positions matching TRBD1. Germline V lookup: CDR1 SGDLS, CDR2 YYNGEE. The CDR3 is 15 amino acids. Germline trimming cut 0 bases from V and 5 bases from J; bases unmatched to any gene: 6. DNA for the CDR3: TGTGCCAGCAGCGTAGTCCAGGGGGCGAGGACTGAAGCTTTCTTT. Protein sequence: CASSVVQGARTEAFF.

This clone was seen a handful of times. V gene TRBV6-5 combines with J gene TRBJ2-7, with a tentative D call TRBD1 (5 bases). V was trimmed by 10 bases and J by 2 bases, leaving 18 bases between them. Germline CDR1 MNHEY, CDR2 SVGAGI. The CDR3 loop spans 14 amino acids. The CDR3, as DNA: TGTGCCACCGGATGGACACCTTACCCCTACGAGCAGTACTTC. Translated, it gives CATGWTPYPYEQYF.

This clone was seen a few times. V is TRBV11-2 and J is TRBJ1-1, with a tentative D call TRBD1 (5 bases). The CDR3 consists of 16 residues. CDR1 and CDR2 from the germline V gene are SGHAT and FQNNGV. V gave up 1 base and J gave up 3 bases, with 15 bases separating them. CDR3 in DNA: TGTGCCAGCAGCTTAGCGGGGACGACATCTTACACTGAAGCTTTCTTT. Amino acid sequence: CASSLAGTTSYTEAFF.

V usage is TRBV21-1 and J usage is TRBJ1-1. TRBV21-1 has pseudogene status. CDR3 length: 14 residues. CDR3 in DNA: TGTGCCAGCAGCAAAGAGAGTGGGTCTCAGGAAGCTTTCTTT. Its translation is CASSKESGSQEAFF.

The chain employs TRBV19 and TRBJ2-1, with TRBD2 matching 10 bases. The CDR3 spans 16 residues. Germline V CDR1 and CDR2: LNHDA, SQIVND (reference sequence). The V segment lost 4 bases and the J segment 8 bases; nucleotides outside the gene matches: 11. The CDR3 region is CASSTQSSGRSHEQFF. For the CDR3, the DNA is TGTGCCAGTAGTACCCAATCTAGCGGGAGATCCCATGAGCAGTTCTTC.

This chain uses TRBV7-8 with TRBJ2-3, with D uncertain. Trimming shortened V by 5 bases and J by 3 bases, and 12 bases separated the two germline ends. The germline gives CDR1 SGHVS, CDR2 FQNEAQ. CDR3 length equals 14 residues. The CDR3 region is CASSPVLGTDTQYF. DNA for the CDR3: TGTGCCAGCAGCCCCGTACTTGGGACAGATACGCAGTATTTT.

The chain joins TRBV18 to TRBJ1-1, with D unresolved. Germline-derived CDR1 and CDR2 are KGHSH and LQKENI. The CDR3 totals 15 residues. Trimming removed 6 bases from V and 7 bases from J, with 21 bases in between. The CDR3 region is CASSLSSAAQIEAFF. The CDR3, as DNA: TGTGCCAGCTCCCTAAGCTCGGCCGCTCAGATTGAAGCTTTCTTT.

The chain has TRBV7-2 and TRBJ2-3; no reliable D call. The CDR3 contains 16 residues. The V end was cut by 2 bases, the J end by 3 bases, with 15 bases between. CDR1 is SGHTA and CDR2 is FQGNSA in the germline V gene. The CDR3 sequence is CASSLRSAARTDTQYF. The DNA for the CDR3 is TGTGCCAGCAGCTTAAGGTCCGCGGCTAGAACAGATACGCAGTATTTT.

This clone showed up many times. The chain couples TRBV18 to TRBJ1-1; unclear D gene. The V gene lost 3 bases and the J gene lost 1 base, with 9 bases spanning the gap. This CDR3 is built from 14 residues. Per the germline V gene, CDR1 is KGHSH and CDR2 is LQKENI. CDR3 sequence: CASSPEPGNTEAFF. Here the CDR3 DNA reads TGTGCCAGCTCACCCGAGCCAGGGAACACTGAAGCTTTCTTT.

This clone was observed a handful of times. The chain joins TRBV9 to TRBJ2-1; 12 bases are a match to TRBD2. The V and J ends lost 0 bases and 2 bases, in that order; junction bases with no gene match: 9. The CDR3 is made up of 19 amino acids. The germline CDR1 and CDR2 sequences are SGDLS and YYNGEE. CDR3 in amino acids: CASSVDPRRTSGTYNEQFF. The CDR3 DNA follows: TGTGCCAGCAGCGTAGATCCCCGGCGGACTAGCGGGACCTACAATGAGCAGTTCTTC.

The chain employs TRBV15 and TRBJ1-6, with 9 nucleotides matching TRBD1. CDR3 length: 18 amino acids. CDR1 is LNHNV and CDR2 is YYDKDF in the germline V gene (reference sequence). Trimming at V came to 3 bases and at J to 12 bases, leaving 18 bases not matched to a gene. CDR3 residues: CATSSQKPGQGHLLPLHF. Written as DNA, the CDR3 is TGTGCCACCAGCAGCCAAAAACCGGGACAGGGACACTTGTTACCCCTCCACTTT.

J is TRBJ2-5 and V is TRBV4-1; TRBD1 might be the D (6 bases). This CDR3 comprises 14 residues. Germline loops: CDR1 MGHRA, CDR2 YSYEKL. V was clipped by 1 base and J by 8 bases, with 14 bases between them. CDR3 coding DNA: TGCGCCAGCAGCCAAGGGTCAGGGGTGGTAACCCAGTACTTC. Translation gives CASSQGSGVVTQYF.

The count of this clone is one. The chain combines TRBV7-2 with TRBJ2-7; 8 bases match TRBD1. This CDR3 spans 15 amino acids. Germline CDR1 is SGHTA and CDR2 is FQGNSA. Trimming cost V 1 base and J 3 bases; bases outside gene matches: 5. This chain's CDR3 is CASSLGGQGGYEQYF. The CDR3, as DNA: TGTGCCAGCAGCTTAGGAGGACAGGGTGGCTACGAGCAGTACTTC.

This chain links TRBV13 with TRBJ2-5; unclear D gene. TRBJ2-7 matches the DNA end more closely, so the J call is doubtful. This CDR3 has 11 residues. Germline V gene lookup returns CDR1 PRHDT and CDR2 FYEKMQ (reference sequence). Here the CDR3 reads CASSRQYEQYF. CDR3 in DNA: TGTGCCAGCAGCCGGCAGTACGAGCAGTACTTC.

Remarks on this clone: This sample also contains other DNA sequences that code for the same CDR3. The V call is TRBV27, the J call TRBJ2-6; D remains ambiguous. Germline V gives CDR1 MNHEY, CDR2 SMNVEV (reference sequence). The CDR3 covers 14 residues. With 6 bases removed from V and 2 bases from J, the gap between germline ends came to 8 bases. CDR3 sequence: CASSRDPGANVLTF. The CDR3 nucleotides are TGTGCCAGCAGCCGTGATCCTGGGGCCAACGTCCTGACTTTC.

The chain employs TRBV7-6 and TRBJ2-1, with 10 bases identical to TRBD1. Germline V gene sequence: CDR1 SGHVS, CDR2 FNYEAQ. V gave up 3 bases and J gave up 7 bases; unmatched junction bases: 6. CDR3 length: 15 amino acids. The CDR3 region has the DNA TGTGCCAGCAGCTTGAGGACAGGGGGGCTAAATGAGCAGTTCTTC. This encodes CASSLRTGGLNEQFF.

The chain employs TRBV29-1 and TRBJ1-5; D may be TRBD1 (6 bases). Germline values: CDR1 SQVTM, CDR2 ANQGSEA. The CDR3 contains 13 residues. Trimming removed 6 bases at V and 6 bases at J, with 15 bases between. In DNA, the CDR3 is TGCAGCGTAGCGGCAGGGGAAGGTCAGCCCCAGCATTTT. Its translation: CSVAAGEGQPQHF.

In DNA, the CDR3 is TGTGCCAGTAGTATACTAGCGGGGGCCGAGACAGATACGCAGTATTTT. Its protein product is CASSILAGAETDTQYF. V is TRBV19 and J is TRBJ2-3; 10 bases are shared with TRBD2. Germline CDR1 LNHDA, CDR2 SQIVND (reference sequence). The CDR3 spans 16 residues. V trimming: 2 bases; J trimming: 3 bases; junction bases outside the gene matches: 5.

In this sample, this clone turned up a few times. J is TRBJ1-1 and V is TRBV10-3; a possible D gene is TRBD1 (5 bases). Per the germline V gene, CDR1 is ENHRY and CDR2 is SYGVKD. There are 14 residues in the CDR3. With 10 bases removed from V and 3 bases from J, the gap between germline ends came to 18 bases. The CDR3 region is CATKQGASDTEAFF. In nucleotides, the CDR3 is TGTGCCACCAAGCAAGGGGCTAGCGACACTGAAGCTTTCTTT.

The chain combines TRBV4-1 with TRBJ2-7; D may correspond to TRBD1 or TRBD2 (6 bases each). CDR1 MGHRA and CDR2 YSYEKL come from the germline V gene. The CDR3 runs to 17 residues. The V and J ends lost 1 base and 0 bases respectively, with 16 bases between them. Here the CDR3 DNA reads TGCGCCAGCAGCCAAGGGGGGGCAGGCCCACGCTCCTACGAGCAGTACTTC. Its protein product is CASSQGGAGPRSYEQYF.

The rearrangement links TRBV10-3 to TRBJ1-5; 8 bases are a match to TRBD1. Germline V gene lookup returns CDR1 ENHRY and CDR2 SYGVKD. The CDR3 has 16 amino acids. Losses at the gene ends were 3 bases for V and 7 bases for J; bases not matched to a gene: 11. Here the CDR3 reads CAISESAGGGGQPQHF. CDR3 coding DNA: TGTGCCATCAGTGAATCCGCAGGGGGCGGAGGACAGCCCCAGCATTTT.

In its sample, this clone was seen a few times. The CDR3 bases are TGTGCCAGTAGTGTCCCCAGGGGCGAGACCCAGTACTTC. Amino acids: CASSVPRGETQYF. This chain uses TRBV19 with TRBJ2-5; maybe TRBD1 (6 bases). Germline CDR1 reads LNHDA; CDR2 reads SQIVND (reference sequence). This CDR3 region has 13 residues. V was trimmed by 5 bases and J by 5 bases, leaving 12 bases between them.

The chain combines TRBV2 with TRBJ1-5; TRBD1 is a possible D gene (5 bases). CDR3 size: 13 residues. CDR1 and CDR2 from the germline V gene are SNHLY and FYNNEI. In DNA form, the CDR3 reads TGTGCAGGAGGGGCGCTGGGGGATCAGCCCCAGCATTTT. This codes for CAGGALGDQPQHF.